The T cell receptor beta chain under discussion was sequenced for a study of radiotherapy plus CTLA-4 blockade in lung cancer. Turning to the study itself: Disease control reached about 28%, with objective responses in less than 20%.

The CDR3 loop spans 14 amino acids. CDR1 SEHNR and CDR2 FQNEAQ come from the germline V gene (reference sequence). V was shortened by 7 bases and J by 0 bases, with 12 bases between the two germline ends. Data came from immunoSEQ multiplex PCR; TCRdb stores just in-frame clones and leaves some out. Counted here are approximately 69,000 clones, roughly 80% occurring once; the ten biggest clones make up about 6.6%. The V and J genes are TRBV7-9 and TRBJ1-1; D gene uncertain. Sequencing used peripheral blood, obtained from a patient treated with radiotherapy plus ipilimumab. This clonotype was obtained from a human donor with non-small cell lung cancer who had a complete response to radiotherapy plus ipilimumab. The DNA of the CDR3 is TGTGCCAGCACCCCAGGTTCTCTGAACACTGAAGCTTTCTTT. It yields the protein CASTPGSLNTEAFF.